Below, 21 T cell receptor beta chains from the same sample are listed, as sequenced in a study of graft-versus-host responses after intestinal transplantation. Their specific antigens are unknown. The data were produced by immunoSEQ multiplex PCR, yet TCRdb's version contains in-frame clones alone and is incomplete. The sample includes tens of thousands of clones, 80% to 95% of them seen just once. The material was unstimulated CD8+ T cells sorted from spleen or lymph node cells, obtained before intestinal transplant. The receptors were gathered from a human donor who received an intestinal transplant.

The genes are TRBV30 and TRBJ2-7; no definite D call. The V gene's germline CDR1 is GTSNPN and CDR2 SVGIG (reference sequence). Trimming stripped 2 bases from V and 3 bases from J, with 8 bases between. This CDR3 has 12 residues. CDR3 loop: CAWSSEYYEQYF. CDR3 in DNA: TGTGCCTGGAGTTCGGAGTACTACGAGCAGTACTTC.

For the CDR3, the DNA is TGCGCCAGCAGCTTGGGGTTCAGCCGGATATGGCGGGGGGCGAGAGGATTTCACACGCAGTATTTT. It encodes CASSLGFSRIWRGARGFHTQYF. The J gene is TRBJ2-3, the V gene TRBV5-1, with 8 positions matching TRBD2. Germline assignment: CDR1 SGHRS and CDR2 YFSETQ. The CDR3 totals 22 residues. Unmatched junction bases numbered 30, after V lost 0 bases and J lost 9 bases.

This clone was observed a few times. The J gene is TRBJ2-2, the V gene TRBV10-3; no reliable D call. This CDR3 comprises 13 residues. V lost 6 bases, J lost 2 bases, and 7 bases lay in between. Germline values: CDR1 ENHRY, CDR2 SYGVKD. The CDR3, as DNA: TGTGCCATCAGGATCACAAACACCGGGGAGCTGTTTTTT. Its protein is CAIRITNTGELFF.

The chain recombines TRBV2 with TRBJ1-1; D is unresolved. V shed 4 bases and J shed 3 bases, with 12 bases lying between them. The CDR3 length is 14 residues. Germline lookup yields CDR1 SNHLY and CDR2 FYNNEI. The CDR3 sequence: CASSAGDYDTEAFF. CDR3 in DNA: TGTGCCAGCAGTGCCGGGGATTATGACACTGAAGCTTTCTTT.

V and J are TRBV27 and TRBJ2-5; tentatively, D is TRBD2 (6 bases). Trimming took off 4 bases at V and 5 bases at J, with 8 bases between the two ends. CDR3 size: 12 residues. Germline lookup yields CDR1 MNHEY and CDR2 SMNVEV (reference sequence). The CDR3 region has the DNA TGTGCCAGCAGTTCTGGAGGGGAGACCCAGTACTTC. Translating it yields CASSSGGETQYF.

V usage is TRBV10-2 and J usage is TRBJ2-3; 14 bases are shared with TRBD2. Germline V lookup: CDR1 WSHSY, CDR2 SAAADI. With V trimmed by 6 bases and J by 2 bases, 10 bases remained unmatched. CDR3 length: 18 amino acids. This chain's CDR3 is CASSRLAGGPEVTDTQYF. The CDR3 DNA follows: TGCGCCAGCAGCCGACTAGCGGGGGGGCCGGAGGTCACAGATACGCAGTATTTT.

The J gene is TRBJ2-7, the V gene TRBV6-4; 8 bases are shared with TRBD2. The V segment lost 2 bases and the J segment 0 bases; nucleotides outside the gene matches: 0. The length of the CDR3 is 14 residues. Germline lookup yields CDR1 MRHNA and CDR2 SNTAGT. CDR3 DNA: TGTGCCAGCAGTGACAGCGGGAGCTCCTACGAGCAGTACTTC. It encodes CASSDSGSSYEQYF.

The chain carries TRBV28 and TRBJ1-5; no definite D call. The CDR3 spans 15 residues. Germline V gives CDR1 MDHEN, CDR2 SYDVKM. V dropped 1 base and J dropped 0 bases, with 7 bases sitting between them. The CDR3 region is CASSLSGYSNQPQHF. CDR3 in DNA: TGTGCCAGCAGTTTATCCGGATATAGCAATCAGCCCCAGCATTTT.

V gene TRBV6-5 combines with J gene TRBJ2-5; D might be TRBD1 or TRBD2, each matching 5 bases. CDR1 MNHEY and CDR2 SVGAGI come from the germline V gene. V was pared by 0 bases and J by 2 bases, with 10 bases between. The CDR3 covers 15 residues. In DNA, the CDR3 is TGTGCCAGCAGTTACTCGGGGGACGATCAAGAGACCCAGTACTTC. It translates to CASSYSGDDQETQYF.

V is TRBV15 and J is TRBJ2-5, with 7 bases lining up with TRBD1. CDR1 and CDR2 (germline): LNHNV, YYDKDF (reference sequence). The CDR3 consists of 14 residues. J lost 1 base, V lost 1 base, and 0 bases had no gene match. CDR3 region: CATSRGQGQETQYF. CDR3 nucleotide sequence: TGTGCCACCAGCAGAGGACAGGGCCAAGAGACCCAGTACTTC.

The chain has TRBV6-6 and TRBJ2-3; no clear D. Trimming took 3 bases from V and 4 from J, leaving 5 bases between them. The CDR3 extends over 12 amino acids. Germline V gene data show CDR1 as MNHNY and CDR2 as SVGAGI (reference sequence). In DNA, the CDR3 is TGTGCCAGCAGTTATACTGCAGATACGCAGTATTTT. This gives the protein CASSYTADTQYF.

This clone turned up a few times. Other DNA variants within this sample encode the same CDR3. V gene TRBV5-6 combines with J gene TRBJ2-7; 8 bases match TRBD1. Germline trimming cut 0 bases from V and 3 bases from J; bases unmatched to any gene: 2. Germline values: CDR1 SGHDT, CDR2 YYEEEE. This CDR3 has 14 residues. CDR3 bases: TGTGCCAGCAGCTTGGGGACAGGGTTCTACGAGCAGTACTTC. It yields the protein CASSLGTGFYEQYF.

The V call is TRBV5-6, the J call TRBJ2-7; 8 nucleotides agree with TRBD1. The trim removed 4 bases at V and 5 bases at J, leaving 8 bases unmatched. This CDR3 has 14 amino acids. Per the germline V gene, CDR1 is SGHDT and CDR2 is YYEEEE. CDR3 DNA sequence: TGTGCCAGCAGCCCAGGGACAGGTTGGCACGAGCAGTACTTC. Its protein is CASSPGTGWHEQYF.

V gene TRBV5-6 combines with J gene TRBJ1-1; D unresolved. Germline values: CDR1 SGHDT, CDR2 YYEEEE. The V gene lost 2 bases and the J gene lost 3 bases, with 8 bases spanning the gap. The CDR3 has 13 residues. The CDR3 DNA is TGTGCCAGCAGCTTAGACACCTACACTGAAGCTTTCTTT. Its translation is CASSLDTYTEAFF.

The V gene is TRBV5-1, the J gene TRBJ2-1, with 8 bases that match TRBD2. The CDR3 sequence is 16 residues long. With 4 bases clipped from V and 4 bases from J, the junction kept 10 bases outside the gene matches. The germline V gene has CDR1 SGHRS and CDR2 YFSETQ. The CDR3 spells CASSLGNTGGYNEQFF. The CDR3 coding sequence is TGCGCCAGCAGCCTGGGCAACACGGGAGGGTACAATGAGCAGTTCTTC.

The J gene is TRBJ2-1, the V gene TRBV15, with 10 bases aligning to TRBD2. V shed 0 bases and J 8 bases; nucleotides not matched to a gene: 10. Looked up from germline, CDR1 is LNHNV and CDR2 is YYDKDF (reference sequence). The CDR3 spans 17 residues. CDR3 bases: TGTGCCACCAGCAGAGATCGGGTGACTAGCGGGTTCGATGAGCAGTTCTTC. Residues: CATSRDRVTSGFDEQFF. Based on the CDR3 plus reference TRBV15 and TRBJ2-1, the full variable domain is DAMVIQNPRYQVTQFGKPVTLSCSQTLNHNVMYWYQQKSSQAPKLLFHYYDKDFNNEADTPDNFQSRRPNTSFCFLDIRSPGLGDTAMYLCATSRDRVTSGFDEQFFGPGTRLTVL.

This clone has only one observation. CDR3 in DNA: TGTGCCAGCAGCGAACTGACTAGCGGGGTCTCCTACGAGCAGTACTTC. Residues: CASSELTSGVSYEQYF. The chain links TRBV2 to TRBJ2-7; 11 bases are shared with TRBD2. This CDR3 is 16 amino acids long. Trimming at V came to 6 bases and at J to 0 bases, leaving 7 bases not matched to a gene. Germline CDR1 SNHLY, CDR2 FYNNEI. The full variable domain, rest sourced from reference TRBV2 and TRBJ2-7, is EPEVTQTPSHQVTQMGQEVILRCVPISNHLYFYWYRQILGQKVEFLVSFYNNEISEKSEIFDDQFSVERPDGSNFTLKIRSTKLEDSAMYFCASSELTSGVSYEQYFGPGTRLTVT.

Note on this clone: Other DNA sequences from this sample encode an identical CDR3 as well. J is TRBJ1-6 and V is TRBV6-5, with a possible D match to TRBD1 (5 bases). V lost 0 bases to trimming and J lost 8 bases, with 11 bases between them. In germline, CDR1 is MNHEY, CDR2 SVGAGI. The CDR3 length is 15 residues. CDR3 coding DNA: TGTGCCAGCAGTTACTCTGTGGGGACGGATTCACCCCTCCACTTT. It codes for CASSYSVGTDSPLHF.

The rearrangement uses TRBV10-1 and TRBJ2-5; 8 positions match TRBD1. J gave up 1 base and V 5 bases, and 9 bases lay outside the gene matches. This CDR3 region has 16 residues. Germline CDR1 reads WNHNN; CDR2 reads SYGVQD (reference sequence). The CDR3 here is CASSQTGTGIQETQYF. For the CDR3, the DNA is TGCGCCAGCAGTCAAACCGGGACAGGTATCCAAGAGACCCAGTACTTC.

The chain joins TRBV27 to TRBJ2-1; D remains ambiguous. The CDR3 is made up of 13 amino acids. With 1 base removed from V and 9 bases from J, the gap between germline ends came to 10 bases. From germline, CDR1 is MNHEY and CDR2 SMNVEV (reference sequence). CDR3 DNA: TGTGCCAGCAGTTTATGGTCAAGGAGTGAGCAGTTCTTC. This translates into CASSLWSRSEQFF.

The CDR3 DNA sequence: TGCGCCAGCAGCCAAGCTCAGGGACATGAAGCTTTCTTT. Protein: CASSQAQGHEAFF. This chain joins TRBV4-1 and TRBJ1-1, with TRBD1 as a possible D gene (6 bases). The CDR3 is made up of 13 amino acids. The V end was cut by 1 base, the J end by 7 bases, with 10 bases between. CDR1 is MGHRA, CDR2 YSYEKL, per germline.